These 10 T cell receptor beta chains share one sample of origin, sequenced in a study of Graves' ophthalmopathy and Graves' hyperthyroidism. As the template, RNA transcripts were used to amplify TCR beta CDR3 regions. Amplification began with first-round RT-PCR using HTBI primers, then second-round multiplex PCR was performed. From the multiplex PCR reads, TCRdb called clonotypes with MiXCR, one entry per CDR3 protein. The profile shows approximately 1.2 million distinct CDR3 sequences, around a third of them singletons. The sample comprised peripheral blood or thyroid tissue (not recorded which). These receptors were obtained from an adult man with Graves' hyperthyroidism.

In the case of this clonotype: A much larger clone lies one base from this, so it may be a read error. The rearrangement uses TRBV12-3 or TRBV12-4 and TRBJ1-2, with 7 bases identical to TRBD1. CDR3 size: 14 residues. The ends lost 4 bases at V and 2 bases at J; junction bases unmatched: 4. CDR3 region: CASSSQGLNYGYTF. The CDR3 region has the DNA TGTGCCAGCAGTTCACAGGGGCTGAACTATGGCTACACCTTC.

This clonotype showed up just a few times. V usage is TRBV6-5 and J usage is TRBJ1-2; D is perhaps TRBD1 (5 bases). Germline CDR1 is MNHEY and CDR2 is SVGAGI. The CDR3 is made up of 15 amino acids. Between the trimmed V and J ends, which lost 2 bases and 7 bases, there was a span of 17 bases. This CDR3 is CASSYVGDQRGGYTF. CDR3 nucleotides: TGTGCCAGCAGTTACGTAGGAGATCAGAGGGGTGGCTACACCTTC.

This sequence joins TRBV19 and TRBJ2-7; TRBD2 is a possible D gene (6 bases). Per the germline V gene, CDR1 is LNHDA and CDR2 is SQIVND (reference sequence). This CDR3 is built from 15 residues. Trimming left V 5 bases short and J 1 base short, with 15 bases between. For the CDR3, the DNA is TGTGCCAGTAGTCCCCTCCTGGAGGGATCCTACGAGCAGTACTTC. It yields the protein CASSPLLEGSYEQYF.

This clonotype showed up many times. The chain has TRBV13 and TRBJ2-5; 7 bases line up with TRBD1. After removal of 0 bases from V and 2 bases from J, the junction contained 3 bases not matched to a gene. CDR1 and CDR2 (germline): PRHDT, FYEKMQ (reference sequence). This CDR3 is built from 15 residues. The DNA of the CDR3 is TGTGCCAGCAGCTTAGGCTTGGACAGGCAAGAGACCCAGTACTTC. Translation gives CASSLGLDRQETQYF.

The CDR3 loop is CASSLGSQGGYEQYF. The CDR3 nucleotides read TGTGCCAGCAGCCTTGGGTCACAGGGAGGATACGAGCAGTACTTC. The genes are TRBV6-5 and TRBJ2-7; D might be TRBD1 or TRBD2, each matching 6 bases. CDR3 size: 15 residues. The germline V gene encodes CDR1 MNHEY and CDR2 SVGAGI. The ends were cut back, 6 bases at V and 4 bases at J, with 19 bases in the middle.

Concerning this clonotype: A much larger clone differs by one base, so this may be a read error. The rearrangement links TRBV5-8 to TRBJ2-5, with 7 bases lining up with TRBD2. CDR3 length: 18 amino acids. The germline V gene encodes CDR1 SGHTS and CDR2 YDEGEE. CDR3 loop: CASSVRTQAGAIQETQYF. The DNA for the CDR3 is TGCGCCAGCAGCGTCAGGACTCAGGCGGGAGCCATCCAAGAGACCCAGTACTTC.

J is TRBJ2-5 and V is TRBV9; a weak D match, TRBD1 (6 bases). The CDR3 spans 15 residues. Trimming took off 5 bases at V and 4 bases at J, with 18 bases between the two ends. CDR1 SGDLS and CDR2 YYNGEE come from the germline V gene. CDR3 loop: CASSYSAGVAETQYF. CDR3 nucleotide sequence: TGTGCCAGCAGTTACTCAGCAGGGGTGGCAGAGACCCAGTACTTC. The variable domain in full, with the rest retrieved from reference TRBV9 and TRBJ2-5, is DSGVTQTPKHLITATGQRVTLRCSPRSGDLSVYWYQQSLDQGLQFLIQYYNGEERAKGNILERFSAQQFPDLHSELNLSSLELGDSALYFCASSYSAGVAETQYFGPGTRLLVL.

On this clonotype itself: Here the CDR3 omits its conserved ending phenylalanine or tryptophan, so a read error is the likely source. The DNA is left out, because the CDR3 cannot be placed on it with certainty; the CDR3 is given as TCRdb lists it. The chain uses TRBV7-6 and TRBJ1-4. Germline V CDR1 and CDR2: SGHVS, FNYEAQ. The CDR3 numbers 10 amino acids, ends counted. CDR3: CASSTTRLAE.

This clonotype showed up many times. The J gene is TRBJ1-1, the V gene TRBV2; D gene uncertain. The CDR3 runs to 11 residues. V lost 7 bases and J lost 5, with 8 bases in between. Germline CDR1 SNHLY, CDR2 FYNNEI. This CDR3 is CASMMATEAFF. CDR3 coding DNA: TGTGCCAGCATGATGGCGACTGAAGCTTTCTTT.

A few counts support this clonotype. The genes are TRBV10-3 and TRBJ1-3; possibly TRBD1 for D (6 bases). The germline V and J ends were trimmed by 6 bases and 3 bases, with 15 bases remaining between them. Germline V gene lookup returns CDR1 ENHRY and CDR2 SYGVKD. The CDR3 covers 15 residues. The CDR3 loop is CAIRPTGRGGNTIYF. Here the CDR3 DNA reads TGTGCCATCAGACCCACAGGGAGGGGTGGAAACACCATATATTTT.